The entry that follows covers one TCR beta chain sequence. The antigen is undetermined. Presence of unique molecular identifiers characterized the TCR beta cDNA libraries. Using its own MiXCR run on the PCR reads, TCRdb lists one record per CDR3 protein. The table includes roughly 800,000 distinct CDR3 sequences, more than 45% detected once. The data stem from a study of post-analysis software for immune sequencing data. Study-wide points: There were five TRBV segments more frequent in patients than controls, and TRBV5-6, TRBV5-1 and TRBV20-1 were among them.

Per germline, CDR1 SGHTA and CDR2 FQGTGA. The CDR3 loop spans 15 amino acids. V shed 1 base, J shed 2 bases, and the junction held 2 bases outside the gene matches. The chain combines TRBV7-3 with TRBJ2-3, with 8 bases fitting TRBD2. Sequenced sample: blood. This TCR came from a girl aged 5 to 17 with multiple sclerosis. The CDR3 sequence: CASSLNSGNTDTQYF. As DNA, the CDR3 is TGTGCCAGCAGCTTAAATAGCGGGAACACAGATACGCAGTATTTT.